What follows are 9 T cell receptor beta chains derived from one specimen sequenced in a study of T cell changes during pregnancy in multiple sclerosis. The repertoire was sequenced with immunoSEQ multiplex PCR; TCRdb's copy has only in-frame clones and lacks some. The data contain around 97,000 clones, roughly 92% of them singletons. The sample was peripheral blood, taken after pregnancy. All receptors come from a female donor with multiple sclerosis, enrolled in a pregnancy study.

The chain couples TRBV19 to TRBJ1-5, with 10 bases identical to TRBD1. Trimming took 7 bases from V and 7 from J; bases not matched to a gene: 10. The CDR3 has 15 amino acids. Germline V gene lookup returns CDR1 LNHDA and CDR2 SQIVND (reference sequence). The chain's CDR3 is CASISGTGAQQPQHF. The CDR3 DNA follows: TGTGCCAGTATCTCCGGGACAGGGGCTCAACAGCCCCAGCATTTT.

This chain links TRBV27 with TRBJ2-1, with 11 bases that match TRBD2. The junction had 8 bases not matched to a gene; V was cut back by 6 bases and J by 7 bases. The CDR3 has 15 amino acids. Germline V gene data show CDR1 as MNHEY and CDR2 as SMNVEV (reference sequence). CDR3 loop: CASSPLAGGPNEQFF. CDR3 nucleotides: TGTGCCAGCAGCCCATTAGCGGGGGGGCCGAATGAGCAGTTCTTC.

This clone was counted a few times. The V and J genes are TRBV30 and TRBJ1-2; no reliable D call. The V gene's germline CDR1 is GTSNPN and CDR2 SVGIG (reference sequence). The length of the CDR3 is 14 residues. Trimming removed 0 bases from V and 0 bases from J, with 8 bases in between. The DNA of the CDR3 is TGTGCCTGGAGTGTGGAGGGATCTAACTATGGCTACACCTTC. Its protein is CAWSVEGSNYGYTF.

The chain has TRBV28 and TRBJ2-7; 13 nucleotides align to TRBD2. The CDR3 loop spans 14 amino acids. Germline lookup yields CDR1 MDHEN and CDR2 SYDVKM. With V trimmed by 7 bases and J by 4 bases, 4 bases remained unmatched. The CDR3: CASNGLAGAYEQYF. DNA for the CDR3: TGTGCCAGCAATGGACTAGCGGGAGCGTACGAGCAGTACTTC.

This chain uses TRBV30 with TRBJ2-2, with D perhaps matching TRBD2 (6 bases). Trimming removed 0 bases from V and 5 bases from J, with 16 bases in between. In germline, CDR1 is GTSNPN, CDR2 SVGIG (reference sequence). The CDR3 is 16 amino acids. In DNA, the CDR3 is TGTGCCTGGAGTGTACCCCGGGAGTGGTCTACCGGGGAGCTGTTTTTT. This gives the protein CAWSVPREWSTGELFF.

This rearrangement joins TRBV19 to TRBJ1-5; weak D call: TRBD1 (6 bases). V lost 2 bases and J lost 4, with 9 bases in between. CDR1 and CDR2 (germline): LNHDA, SQIVND (reference sequence). CDR3 length: 14 residues. Here the CDR3 DNA reads TGTGCCAGTAGTATAATCACAGGGAATCAGCCCCAGCATTTT. Its protein product is CASSIITGNQPQHF.

This clone has more than one count but fewer than ten. The chain links TRBV9 to TRBJ1-5, with D perhaps TRBD1 (6 bases). The CDR3 has 15 residues. V lost 4 bases and J lost 0, with 11 bases in between. Germline V gene sequence: CDR1 SGDLS, CDR2 YYNGEE. The CDR3 is CASSPGEYSNQPQHF. The CDR3 DNA is TGTGCCAGCAGCCCAGGGGAGTATAGCAATCAGCCCCAGCATTTT.

The table lists this clone with a count of one. The J gene is TRBJ2-7, the V gene TRBV4-2, with D possibly matching TRBD1 (6 bases). The length of the CDR3 is 16 residues. V shed 3 bases and J shed 5 bases, with 20 bases lying between them. Looked up from germline, CDR1 is LGHNA and CDR2 is YNFKEQ. CDR3 residues: CASSQAGARATHEQYF. CDR3 in DNA: TGTGCCAGCAGCCAGGCAGGGGCCCGGGCAACCCACGAGCAGTACTTC.

The chain employs TRBV19 and TRBJ2-3; the match to TRBD2 covers 9 bases. CDR3 length: 15 residues. CDR1 and CDR2 from the germline V gene are LNHDA and SQIVND (reference sequence). Unmatched junction bases numbered 6, after V lost 6 bases and J lost 2 bases. The CDR3 loop reads CASRERGDFTDTQYF. As DNA, the CDR3 is TGTGCCAGTAGGGAGCGGGGGGACTTCACAGATACGCAGTATTTT.